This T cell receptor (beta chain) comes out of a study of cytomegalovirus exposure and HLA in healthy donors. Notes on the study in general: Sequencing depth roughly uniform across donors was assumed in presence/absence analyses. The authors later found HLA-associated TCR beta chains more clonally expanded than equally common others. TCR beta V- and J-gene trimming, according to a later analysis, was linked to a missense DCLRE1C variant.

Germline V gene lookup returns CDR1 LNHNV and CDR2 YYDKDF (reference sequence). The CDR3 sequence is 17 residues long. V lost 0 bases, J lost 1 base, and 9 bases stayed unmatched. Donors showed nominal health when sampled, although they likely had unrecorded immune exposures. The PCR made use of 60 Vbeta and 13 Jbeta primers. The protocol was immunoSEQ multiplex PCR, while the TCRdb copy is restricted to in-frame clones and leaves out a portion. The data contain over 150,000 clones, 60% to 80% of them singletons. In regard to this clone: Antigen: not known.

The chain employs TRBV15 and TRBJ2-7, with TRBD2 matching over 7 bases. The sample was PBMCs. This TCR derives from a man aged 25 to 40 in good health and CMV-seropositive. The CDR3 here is CATSRELATRGSYEQYF. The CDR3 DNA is TGTGCCACCAGCAGAGAACTAGCGACCCGGGGGTCCTACGAGCAGTACTTC.